The 7 T cell receptor beta chains presented below share a single source sample, sequenced in a study of T cell repertoires in cytomegalovirus infection. TCRdb reprocessed the reads via MiXCR and lists one record per CDR3 protein. Among about 140,000 distinct CDR3 sequences listed, about 6% were seen once. The source material was PBMCs. Receptor source: a human donor in good health (CMV status not recorded). Some clones in this sample may be carry-over from other donors' samples.

This clonotype was found many times. The genes are TRBV6-1 and TRBJ1-5; D is unclear. This CDR3 comprises 15 residues. From germline, CDR1 is MNHNS and CDR2 SASEGT. Trimming left V 2 bases short and J 0 bases short, with 8 bases between. The CDR3 loop is CASSENRGSNQPQHF. CDR3 bases: TGTGCCAGCAGTGAAAACCGGGGTAGCAATCAGCCCCAGCATTTT.

This clonotype was seen ten or more times. The CDR3 here is CSAPGTSGVKTQYF. In DNA, the CDR3 is TGCAGTGCCCCCGGGACTAGCGGGGTTAAGACCCAGTACTTC. V is TRBV20-1 and J is TRBJ2-5, with TRBD2 matching 13 bases. This CDR3 region has 14 residues. V was pared by 6 bases and J by 6 bases, with 7 bases of the junction left unmatched. Looked up from germline, CDR1 is DFQATT and CDR2 is SNEGSKA (reference sequence).

This clonotype was counted ten times or more. This chain connects TRBV20-1 to TRBJ2-1; the D gene is possibly TRBD1 (6 bases). This CDR3 contains 14 residues. Germline V gene lookup returns CDR1 DFQATT and CDR2 SNEGSKA (reference sequence). Trimming cost V 3 bases and J 3 bases, with 12 bases left between them. The CDR3 spells CSARARGYYNEQFF. CDR3 DNA: TGCAGTGCTAGGGCCAGGGGCTACTACAATGAGCAGTTCTTC.

At least ten counts were recorded for this clonotype. The chain combines TRBV2 with TRBJ2-7, with 9 bases that match TRBD1. Germline V lookup: CDR1 SNHLY, CDR2 FYNNEI. V lost 10 bases and J lost 5; bases outside the gene matches: 12. This CDR3 has 14 amino acids. For the CDR3, the DNA is TGTGCCAACTTATGGCCGGGACAGGGAAACGAGCAGTACTTC. Its protein is CANLWPGQGNEQYF.

V gene TRBV29-1 combines with J gene TRBJ2-3, with 8 bases fitting TRBD2. The CDR3 spans 13 residues. CDR1 SQVTM and CDR2 ANQGSEA come from the germline V gene. The trim removed 4 bases at V and 5 bases at J, leaving 5 bases unmatched. Written as DNA, the CDR3 is TGCAGCGTTGGCCTCGGGGGGGGAGATACGCAGTATTTT. As protein: CSVGLGGGDTQYF.

In this sample, this clonotype turned up many times. V is TRBV7-2 and J is TRBJ1-4, with TRBD1 matching 7 bases. Germline values: CDR1 SGHTA, CDR2 FQGNSA. The CDR3 contains 15 residues. After removal of 4 bases from V and 4 bases from J, the junction contained 6 bases not matched to a gene. This chain's CDR3 is CASSSQGEYNEKLFF. CDR3 bases: TGTGCCAGCAGCTCCCAGGGGGAATATAATGAAAAACTGTTTTTT. The entire variable domain, with the rest obtained from reference TRBV7-2 and TRBJ1-4, is as follows: GAGVSQSPSNKVTEKGKDVELRCDPISGHTALYWYRQSLGQGLEFLIYFQGNSAPDKSGLPSDRFSAERTGGSVSTLTIQRTQQEDSAVYLCASSSQGEYNEKLFFGSGTQLSVL.

This clonotype was counted at least ten times. For the CDR3, the DNA is TGTGCCAGCGGGGGTGGGGGGGATGGCACAGATACGCAGTATTTT. Translated: CASGGGGDGTDTQYF. The chain uses TRBV7-2 and TRBJ2-3, with 7 bases matching TRBD2. Germline loops: CDR1 SGHTA, CDR2 FQGNSA. The V and J ends lost 8 bases and 1 base, in that order; junction bases with no gene match: 9. The CDR3 is 15 residues long.